The rows below give T cell receptor beta chains drawn from one sample of a study of blood T cells in healthy people across ages. TCRdb ran MiXCR on the 5' RACE reads and lists one entry per CDR3 protein. This sample has 650,000 to 1,000,000 distinct CDR3 sequences, with around 34% found just once. The sequencing sample was made of blood. These receptors all come from a man younger than 35 in good health. The CDR3 runs from the conserved cysteine through the conserved F or W. The order of the fields is V gene, J gene, clone size, CDR3 protein. A clone size is listed for some rows: how often the clone was seen (once, few, many), or a class if it is expanded.

TRBV12-3/TRBV12-4	TRBJ1-1	.	CASSWDVSGPEAFF
TRBV18	TRBJ1-4	few	CASSPGKQAATNEKLFF
TRBV7-2	TRBJ2-3	few	CASSRTSGAPPRYF
TRBV18	TRBJ2-5	.	CASSPNPRFESQETQYF
TRBV12-3/TRBV12-4	.	few	CASKLDRGQHEQYF
TRBV7-2	TRBJ2-3	.	CASRAGRGSTDTQYF
TRBV6-2/TRBV6-3	TRBJ1-1	.	CASSRGMGGEAFF
TRBV20-1	TRBJ2-1	few	CSARVQAGGRYNEQFF
TRBV12-3/TRBV12-4	TRBJ2-5	few	CASLRGLAEQETQYF
TRBV20-1	TRBJ1-5	few	CSASTGEGQPQHF
TRBV27	TRBJ2-7	.	CASSLQQGARGYEQYF
TRBV7-2	TRBJ2-7	few	CASSHLVGMGSYEQYF
TRBV7-9	TRBJ1-4	few	CASSFGGGGEKLFF
TRBV20-1	TRBJ2-5	.	CSARTSGGVEQYF
TRBV6-6	TRBJ1-1	.	CASGSGVSEAFF
TRBV29-1	TRBJ2-1	.	CSVYYNEQFF
TRBV4-2	TRBJ2-1	few	CASSQWTSGGLGEQFF
TRBV3-1	TRBJ2-7	.	CASSQPGLAGKTYEQYF
TRBV29-1	TRBJ2-7	.	CSVMSGAPQYF
TRBV28	TRBJ1-5	few	CATIMTGTSNQPQHF
TRBV5-1	TRBJ2-1	many	CASSSQGSSYNEQFF
TRBV7-9	TRBJ2-3	.	CASSLQGATQYF
TRBV6-5	TRBJ2-3	few	CASSPRLAPSTDTQYF
TRBV5-1	TRBJ1-2	few	CASSLLTGADGNTF
TRBV20-1	TRBJ2-1	.	CSARVGGWGNEQFF
TRBV6-6	TRBJ1-1	.	CASSYSGQGGGTEAFF
TRBV6-2/TRBV6-3	TRBJ1-5	.	CASSYIIRGRGVNQPQHF
TRBV7-9	TRBJ1-1	few	CASGQGRLNTEAFF
TRBV7-2	TRBJ1-1	.	CASSLTDENTEAFF
TRBV5-4	TRBJ2-3	many	CASSPRLAGGPDTQYF
TRBV15	TRBJ1-3	.	CATSSRGNSGNTIYF
TRBV7-9	TRBJ1-1	.	CASSSRTAGTEAFF
TRBV5-1	TRBJ1-1	.	CASSLAPGSVNTEAFF
TRBV9	TRBJ2-1	.	CASSVGPSGVHNEQFF
TRBV10-3	TRBJ2-3	.	CAIGAGFSTDTQYF
TRBV10-3	TRBJ1-5	few	CAISRDGDQQPQHF
TRBV2	TRBJ2-7	once	CASSATSGSYEQYF
TRBV12-3/TRBV12-4	TRBJ2-7	.	CASSVAGETYEQYF
TRBV6-1	TRBJ2-7	few	CASPPRRGTSYEQYF
TRBV7-2	TRBJ1-2	few	CASSFGTGEGYTF
TRBV6-2/TRBV6-3	TRBJ1-6	few	CASIRGSPLHF
TRBV20-1	TRBJ1-4	.	CSASVLRGNEKLFF
TRBV5-4	TRBJ2-1	.	CASSSRDGSDETQFF
TRBV20-1	TRBJ1-2	.	CSARDMGGVYGYTF
TRBV5-1	TRBJ1-1	few	CASSPGGRLQNTEAFF
TRBV4-3	TRBJ2-3	many	CASSQGTGYTDTQYF
TRBV7-2	TRBJ2-5	.	CASSSAASGEETQYF
TRBV7-9	TRBJ2-4	.	CASSSRNIQYF
TRBV9	TRBJ1-1	.	CASSYTPNTEAFF
TRBV24-1	TRBJ2-5	.	CATSDPGTRDKEQYF
TRBV7-2	TRBJ1-1	many	CASSLGTGGRTEAFF
TRBV7-2	TRBJ2-3	many	CASSLARGDTQYF
TRBV7-2	TRBJ2-5	few	CASSPHMGGETQYF
TRBV20-1	TRBJ2-3	.	CSARESGEPTDTQYF
TRBV25-1	TRBJ2-5	.	CASSRRTSGGEETQYF
TRBV12-3/TRBV12-4	TRBJ1-5	.	CAGSGGDRGQPQHF
TRBV5-1	TRBJ2-3	.	CASSPLTSGTQYF
TRBV5-1	TRBJ2-3	few	CASSSGLAGSRDTQYF
TRBV5-6	TRBJ1-2	.	CASSRGHILYGHTF
TRBV5-1	TRBJ1-2	many	CASSLQGADRDNYGYTF